What follows describes a single TCR beta chain. The table lists this clonotype with a few counts. The specificity of this receptor is unknown. No base quality information exists; no much larger clone differs at one position. To demonstrate the VDJtools post-analysis software, TCR beta repertoires were profiled from the peripheral blood of about a dozen young patients with multiple sclerosis. Multiple sclerosis patients were children and adolescents aged about 6 to 16 years. Library preparation was by PCR. Sequencer: Illumina HiSeq 2500. To reduce PCR and sequencing biases, unique molecular identifiers were built into the TCR beta cDNA libraries. Roughly 500,000 cDNA molecules were obtained for every 1 to 10 million input T cells, so each molecule roughly corresponded to one T cell. The patient libraries were prepared and sequenced using the same protocol as the earlier healthy control dataset. Samples belonging to the same batch were prepared together, multiplexed and sequenced on a shared HiSeq lane. The authors' analysis ran thus. MIGEC was used to process the raw barcoded reads, and molecular identifier groups with only a single read were discarded before consensus assembly and CDR3 extraction. Clonotype tables were post-analysed with VDJtools, and diversity was normalized by down-sampling all datasets to the smallest sample size. In repertoire overlap clustering, CDR3 amino acid sequences, but not nucleotide sequences, were matched to correct batch-related cross-sample contamination. TCRdb reanalyzed the raw reads on its own, using fastp at Q25 for trimming and MiXCR for clone calling, and kept in-frame beta chains. CDR3 protein duplicates are merged, each entry listing the most common genes and DNA. Clone size and V and J calls follow TCRdb, not the original study. The sample table holds roughly 730,000 distinct CDR3 sequences, of which 25% to 30% were seen once. The ten largest make up roughly 0.53% of the sample.

The sample originates from a study of post-analysis software for immune sequencing data (dated by TCRdb to between 2014 and 2017). Concerning the study at large: Relapsing-remitting, secondary progressive and progressive-relapsing multiple sclerosis were recorded as disease courses, and subtype annotation was lacking for some patients. Patient repertoires were compared against about twelve previously published healthy control repertoires from donors aged roughly 6 to 26 years. A subset of samples was prepared in parallel using single-end sample barcoding, then pooled and co-amplified after Illumina adapter ligation.

Via the germline V gene, CDR1 is SQVTM and CDR2 ANQGSEA. V loses 3 bases at its end and J loses 6 bases; junction bases beyond the gene matches: 4. The CDR3 sequence holds 12 residues, the cysteine and phenylalanine included. Only the CDR3 portion is preserved as DNA: 36 bases, with reading frame beginning at the first base. Results the study describes overall, beyond this receptor: Patients showed significantly higher frequencies than controls for a handful of TRBV segments, among them TRBV5-6, TRBV5-1 and TRBV20-1. Direct clustering with F measure revealed strong co-clustering of samples prepared in the same batch, which led to a batch-effect correction. The multiple sclerosis patient group was slightly younger than the control group. Compared with controls, multiple sclerosis patients had significantly lower normalized Chao1 diversity, a finding suggesting substantial peripheral T-cell clonal expansion.

The TCR sequence derives from a girl aged 10 to 17 with multiple sclerosis. The sequenced sample consisted of blood. The chain is encoded by TRBV29-1 joined to TRBJ2-7; TRBD2 fits 8 bases in the junction. The CDR3 reads CSVEGTSREQYF. The nucleotide sequence is given as TGCAGCGTTGAGGGGACTAGTCGCGAGCAGTACTTC.